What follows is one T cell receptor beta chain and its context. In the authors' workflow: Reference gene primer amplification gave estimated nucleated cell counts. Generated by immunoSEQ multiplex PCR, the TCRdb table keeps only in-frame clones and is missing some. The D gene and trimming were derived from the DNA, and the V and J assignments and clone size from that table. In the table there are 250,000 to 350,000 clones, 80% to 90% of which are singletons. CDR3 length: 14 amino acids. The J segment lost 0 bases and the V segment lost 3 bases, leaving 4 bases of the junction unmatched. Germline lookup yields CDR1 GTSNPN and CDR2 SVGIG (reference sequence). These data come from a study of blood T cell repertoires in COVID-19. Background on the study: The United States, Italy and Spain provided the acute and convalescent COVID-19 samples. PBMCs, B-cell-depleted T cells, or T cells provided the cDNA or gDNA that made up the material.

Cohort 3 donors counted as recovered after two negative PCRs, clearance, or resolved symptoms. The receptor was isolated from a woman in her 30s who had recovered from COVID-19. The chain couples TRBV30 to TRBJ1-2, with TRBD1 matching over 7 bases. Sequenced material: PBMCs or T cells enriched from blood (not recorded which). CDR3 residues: CAWSPGQANYGYTF. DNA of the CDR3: TGTGCCTGGAGCCCAGGACAGGCTAACTATGGCTACACCTTC.